Presented here are 24 T cell receptor beta chains from one specimen sequenced in a study of regulatory T cells in long-lasting Graves disease. Time point defined: newly diagnosed GD, antithyroid drugs for less than 3 months. The TCR library was prepared using RNA isolated from PBMCs. CDR3 regions were amplified by Arm-PCR using iRepertoire HTBI primers to build TCR beta libraries. From the multiplex PCR reads, TCRdb called clonotypes with MiXCR, one entry per CDR3 protein. The sample comprises about 430,000 distinct CDR3 sequences, 14% to 15% of which are singletons, and under 9% rests with the top ten. These sequences were also reported in another study, on T cells in Graves' hyperthyroidism and ophthalmopathy.

The sample consisted of peripheral blood mononuclear cells (PBMCs), taken at new diagnosis, from a patient treated with antithyroid drugs. The receptors shown here come from a woman aged 40 to 50 with Graves disease.

The sample holds many counts of this clonotype. The chain is built from TRBV20-1 and TRBJ2-7; D gene uncertain. CDR1 and CDR2 (germline): DFQATT, SNEGSKA (reference sequence). Trimming stripped 0 bases from V and 6 bases from J, with 15 bases between. CDR3 length: 14 residues. The CDR3 loop is CSARDFANPLEQYF. CDR3 in DNA: TGCAGTGCTAGAGATTTTGCGAACCCTCTCGAGCAGTACTTC.

Remarks on this clonotype: Sequence at one end of the junction differs from germline and may be a read error. The chain employs TRBV11-2 and TRBJ2-1; D not certain. The CDR3 is 16 amino acids. The V gene's germline CDR1 is SGHAT and CDR2 FQNNGV. The CDR3 protein is CAGSRLGSSPYNEQFF. In DNA, the CDR3 is TGTGCCGGCAGCCGCCTGGGCTCGAGCCCCTACAATGAGCAGTTCTTC. The full variable domain, its missing parts supplied by reference TRBV11-2 and TRBJ2-1, is EAGVAQSPRYKIIEKRQSVAFWCNPISGHATLYWYQQILGQGPKLLIQFQNNGVVDDSQLPKDRFSAERLKGVDSTLKIQPAKLEDSAVYLCAGSRLGSSPYNEQFFGPGTRLTVL.

In regard to this clonotype: With only one base between it and a far larger clone, this is likely a read error. This chain uses TRBV6-2 or TRBV6-3 with TRBJ2-4, with D possibly matching TRBD1 (5 bases). CDR3 length: 15 residues. Germline lookup yields CDR1 MNHEY and CDR2 SVGEGT. The chain's CDR3 is CVSRPTSGLADIQYF. Here the CDR3 DNA reads TGTGTCAGCAGGCCTACCTCAGGGTTGGCGGACATTCAGTACTTC.

This clonotype has ten or more counts. V usage is TRBV6-2 or TRBV6-3 and J usage is TRBJ1-2; 7 bases map to TRBD1. The trim removed 4 bases at V and 3 bases at J, leaving 8 bases unmatched. Germline loops: CDR1 MNHEY, CDR2 SVGEGT. The CDR3 covers 15 residues. For the CDR3, the DNA is TGTGCCAGCAGTTCTGGCCAGGGGGTGTACTATGGCTACACCTTC. It yields the protein CASSSGQGVYYGYTF.

This clonotype was seen at least ten times. The chain joins TRBV5-1 to TRBJ2-5; D is unresolved. This CDR3 spans 15 amino acids. V was shortened by 0 bases and J by 2 bases, with 11 bases between the two germline ends. The germline gives CDR1 SGHRS, CDR2 YFSETQ. The CDR3 reads CASSLVIGTQETQYF. DNA for the CDR3: TGCGCCAGCAGCTTGGTGATAGGTACTCAAGAGACCCAGTACTTC. Supplemented by reference TRBV5-1 and TRBJ2-5, the full variable domain reads KAGVTQTPRYLIKTRGQQVTLSCSPISGHRSVSWYQQTPGQGLQFLFEYFSETQRNKGNFPGRFSGRQFSNSRSEMNVSTLELGDSALYLCASSLVIGTQETQYFGPGTRLLVL.

The table lists this clonotype with many counts. The CDR3 region has the DNA TGTGCCAGCAGTTTCCGAAAGGATTCCTACGAGCAGTACTTC. It specifies CASSFRKDSYEQYF. This rearrangement joins TRBV27 to TRBJ2-7; no firm D call. The CDR3 spans 14 residues. V lost 3 bases to trimming and J lost 1 base, with 10 bases between them. CDR1 is MNHEY, CDR2 SMNVEV, per germline (reference sequence).

Only one count was recorded for this clonotype. The chain is built from TRBV2 and TRBJ2-1; TRBD1 or TRBD2 may be the D gene (5 bases each). The ends were cut back, 6 bases at V and 8 bases at J, with 11 bases in the middle. The CDR3 extends over 12 amino acids. From germline, CDR1 is SNHLY and CDR2 FYNNEI. The DNA of the CDR3 is TGTGCCAGCAGGGAGGTGGGGGATGAGCAGTTCTTC. As protein: CASREVGDEQFF.

A few counts support this clonotype. V is TRBV7-9 and J is TRBJ2-7, with 9 bases matching TRBD1. There are 13 residues in the CDR3. The J segment lost 6 bases and the V segment lost 5 bases, leaving 5 bases of the junction unmatched. Germline-derived CDR1 and CDR2 are SEHNR and FQNEAQ (reference sequence). The CDR3 bases are TGTGCCAGCAGCCAGGACAGGGGTACCGAGCAGTACTTC. This codes for CASSQDRGTEQYF.

This clonotype was detected many times. The V gene is TRBV6-2 or TRBV6-3, the J gene TRBJ2-1; D possibly matches TRBD1 or TRBD2 (5 bases each). V was clipped by 0 bases and J by 7 bases, with 13 bases between them. CDR1 and CDR2 (germline): MNHEY, SVGEGT. The CDR3 has 15 residues. CDR3 sequence: CASSYSMGVGNEQFF. CDR3 bases: TGTGCCAGCAGTTACTCGATGGGGGTAGGGAATGAGCAGTTCTTC.

This clonotype showed up many times. This chain joins TRBV28 and TRBJ1-5, with unresolved D. CDR3 length: 12 residues. The ends were cut back, 10 bases at V and 0 bases at J, with 7 bases in the middle. The germline gives CDR1 MDHEN, CDR2 SYDVKM. In nucleotides, the CDR3 is TGTGCCACGGAATATAGCAATCAGCCCCAGCATTTT. Amino acids: CATEYSNQPQHF.

This clonotype was detected ten times or more. V is TRBV7-8 and J is TRBJ2-7; D tentatively fits TRBD1 or TRBD2 (5 bases each). V was cut by 0 bases and J by 1 base, with 19 bases left in between. Germline V gene data show CDR1 as SGHVS and CDR2 as FQNEAQ. The CDR3 extends over 18 amino acids. Written as DNA, the CDR3 is TGTGCCAGCAGCTTAGCGCGGTCGTCCGGGGACGTTTCCTACGAGCAGTACTTC. Encoded protein: CASSLARSSGDVSYEQYF.

Ten or more counts support this clonotype. The CDR3 is CASSTQVQETQYF. The CDR3 DNA reads TGCGCCAGCAGTACACAGGTACAAGAGACCCAGTACTTC. The chain joins TRBV10-2 to TRBJ2-5; D is possibly TRBD1 (5 bases). The V end lost 5 bases, the J end lost 2 bases, and 9 bases lay between the germline ends. CDR3 size: 13 residues. The germline V gene has CDR1 WSHSY and CDR2 SAAADI.

This clonotype was found a few times. The chain combines TRBV29-1 with TRBJ1-1; D might be TRBD1 (5 bases). CDR1 is SQVTM, CDR2 ANQGSEA, per germline. Between the trimmed V and J ends, which lost 7 bases and 4 bases, there was a span of 13 bases. There are 12 residues in the CDR3. The CDR3 region is CSGTQGSTEAFF. Written as DNA, the CDR3 is TGCAGCGGGACTCAGGGATCCACTGAAGCTTTCTTT.

In the case of this clonotype: This may come from a read error, since a much larger clone is one base off. The chain is built from TRBV28 and TRBJ2-7; 9 nucleotides match TRBD2. The CDR3 is 15 residues long. CDR1 and CDR2 from the germline V gene are MDHEN and SYDVKM. CDR3: CTSFSSGIGTNEQYF. The DNA of the CDR3 is TGTACCAGCTTCTCTAGCGGGATTGGTACTAACGAGCAGTACTTC.

This clonotype was picked up many times. This chain connects TRBV11-3 to TRBJ2-3; a weak D match, TRBD2 (5 bases). The germline V gene has CDR1 SGHNT and CDR2 YENEEA. V lost 1 base and J lost 1, with 9 bases in between. The CDR3 runs to 15 residues. In nucleotides, the CDR3 is TGTGCCAGCAGCTTAGGGGGAGAGGGCACAGATACGCAGTATTTT. Its protein product is CASSLGGEGTDTQYF.

The V and J genes are TRBV12-3 or TRBV12-4 and TRBJ2-2; tentatively, D is TRBD1 or TRBD2 (6 bases each). V gave up 7 bases and J gave up 2 bases, with 20 bases separating them. The CDR3 is 17 residues long. CDR3 loop: CASTNWRAGVNTGELFF. DNA for the CDR3: TGTGCCAGCACCAATTGGAGGGCAGGGGTAAACACCGGGGAGCTGTTTTTT.

The gene calls are TRBV28 and TRBJ1-1; D gene unclear. CDR1 and CDR2 from the germline V gene are MDHEN and SYDVKM. CDR3 size: 12 residues. With 5 bases removed from V and 3 bases from J, the gap between germline ends came to 7 bases. This CDR3 is CASSRPYTEAFF. Written as DNA, the CDR3 is TGTGCCAGCAGTCGCCCCTACACTGAAGCTTTCTTT. The variable domain in full, with the rest retrieved from reference TRBV28 and TRBJ1-1, is DVKVTQSSRYLVKRTGEKVFLECVQDMDHENMFWYRQDPGLGLRLIYFSYDVKMKEKGDIPEGYSVSREKKERFSLILESASTNQTSMYLCASSRPYTEAFFGQGTRLTVV.

This rearrangement joins TRBV4-2 to TRBJ2-1; D unclear. V was clipped by 5 bases and J by 0 bases, with 23 bases between them. This CDR3 spans 19 amino acids. The V gene's germline CDR1 is LGHNA and CDR2 YNFKEQ. This CDR3 reads CASSTHHLPRLASYNEQFF. As DNA, the CDR3 is TGTGCCAGCAGCACGCACCATCTGCCGCGGCTGGCCTCCTACAATGAGCAGTTCTTC.

This clonotype showed up many times. This chain links TRBV20-1 with TRBJ1-2, with 10 bases aligning to TRBD1. Germline V gene data show CDR1 as DFQATT and CDR2 as SNEGSKA (reference sequence). Unmatched junction bases numbered 10, after V lost 1 base and J lost 2 bases. This CDR3 region has 17 residues. CDR3 nucleotides: TGCAGTGCTAGAGCACGTACGACAGGGGGCGTGAACTATGGCTACACCTTC. Translation: CSARARTTGGVNYGYTF.

Details on this clonotype: A read error may be the cause here, since a much bigger clone is one base away. In this CDR3 the conserved last residue, phenylalanine or tryptophan, is missing, so a read error is likely. The chain joins TRBV7-8 to TRBJ2-1; the match to TRBD2 covers 8 bases. Germline trimming cut 0 bases from V and 0 bases from J; bases unmatched to any gene: 4. The CDR3 spans 17 residues. Germline V gives CDR1 SGHVS, CDR2 FQNEAQ. The CDR3 DNA is TGTGCCAGCAGCTTAGCCCCCGGGACTAGCTCCTACAATGAGCAGTTCGTC. This encodes CASSLAPGTSSYNEQFV.

There are many counts of this clonotype. The J gene is TRBJ2-5, the V gene TRBV28; 9 bases are a match to TRBD1. The CDR3 covers 16 residues. The J segment lost 0 bases and the V segment lost 3 bases, leaving 5 bases of the junction unmatched. CDR1 is MDHEN and CDR2 is SYDVKM in the germline V gene. CDR3 nucleotide sequence: TGTGCCAGCAGTTTGAGGACAGGGGCGTACCAAGAGACCCAGTACTTC. Its translation is CASSLRTGAYQETQYF. The full variable domain, in which reference TRBV28 and TRBJ2-5 provide the parts outside the CDR3, is DVKVTQSSRYLVKRTGEKVFLECVQDMDHENMFWYRQDPGLGLRLIYFSYDVKMKEKGDIPEGYSVSREKKERFSLILESASTNQTSMYLCASSLRTGAYQETQYFGPGTRLLVL.

This clonotype was recorded at least ten times. The chain is built from TRBV3-1 and TRBJ1-6; TRBD1 might be the D (6 bases). The CDR3 length is 14 residues. Trimming cost V 1 base and J 9 bases, with 10 bases left between them. Germline CDR1 LGHDT, CDR2 YNNKEL (reference sequence). The CDR3 nucleotides read TGTGCCAGCAGCCAAGCCTGGGGGGCTTCACCCCTCCACTTT. Translation gives CASSQAWGASPLHF.

In nucleotides, the CDR3 is TGTGCCAGCAGCCCGAGGGAAGGGAATAACTATGGCTACACCTTC. Translating gives CASSPREGNNYGYTF. The chain has TRBV7-2 and TRBJ1-2; D is ambiguous. V shed 5 bases and J shed 1 base, with 14 bases lying between them. The CDR3 sequence is 15 residues long. Germline lookup yields CDR1 SGHTA and CDR2 FQGNSA. Full variable domain (outside the CDR3, taken from reference TRBV7-2 and TRBJ1-2): GAGVSQSPSNKVTEKGKDVELRCDPISGHTALYWYRQSLGQGLEFLIYFQGNSAPDKSGLPSDRFSAERTGGSVSTLTIQRTQQEDSAVYLCASSPREGNNYGYTFGSGTRLTVV.

Regarding this clonotype: A much larger clone lies a single base off, so this may be a read error. Without the conserved terminal phenylalanine or tryptophan, this CDR3 likely stems from a read error. The chain employs TRBV2 and TRBJ2-5; TRBD2 agrees at 7 bases. The J call may be incorrect, as the DNA end agrees better with TRBJ2-1. Looked up from germline, CDR1 is SNHLY and CDR2 is FYNNEI. This CDR3 is built from 16 residues. The CDR3 DNA reads TGTGCCAGCAGTTTTTCTGGACTAGTTCTCTACAATGAGCAGTTCCTC. Its translation: CASSFSGLVLYNEQFL.